A selection of T cell receptor beta chains follows, all from one sample in a study of blood T cell repertoires in COVID-19. The assay was immunoSEQ multiplex PCR, and TCRdb's table has in-frame clones only and misses some. The sample yields roughly 30,000 clones, less than 80% seen once. The sequenced sample consisted of peripheral blood. The receptors shown here come from a man aged 65-85 years with acute or convalescent COVID-19. Each CDR3 is given with its conserved first and last residue. A D gene is named only where the DNA matches it firmly. Clone size is shown for a subset of rows, as once, few, many or a class of expanded clone.

>TRBJ2-4|TRBV7-9|NA|NA
TGTGCCAGCAGCCCCCTAACGACTCTAGCCAAAAACATTCAGTACTTC
CASSPLTTLAKNIQYF
>TRBJ2-1|TRBV6-6|TRBD2|few
TGTGCCAGCAGTCCCAGCGGGACCTTCTCGTACTCCTACAATGAGCAGTTCTTC
CASSPSGTFSYSYNEQFF
>TRBJ1-2|TRBV19|NA|few
TGTGCCAGTACCCCAGGACAGACTGGATATGGCTACACCTTC
CASTPGQTGYGYTF
>TRBJ2-1|TRBV5-6|NA|NA
TGTGCCAGCAGCGGGTACAGCTCCTACAATGAGCAGTTCTTC
CASSGYSSYNEQFF
>TRBJ1-2|TRBV7-2|NA|few
TGTGCCAGCAGCTTGCGGACAGCCGACTATGGCTACACCTTC
CASSLRTADYGYTF
>TRBJ2-1|TRBV10-3|NA|once
TGTGCCATCAGTGAATTTACGGACGGCGGGGAGCAGTTCTTC
CAISEFTDGGEQFF
>TRBJ2-1|TRBV5-6|TRBD1|NA
TGTGCCAGCAGCAAGACAGGGAGCTCCTACAATGAGCAGTTCTTC
CASSKTGSSYNEQFF
>TRBJ2-5|TRBV7-3|TRBD1|NA
TGTGCCAGCAGCGAAAACAGGGGAGAGACCCAGTACTTC
CASSENRGETQYF
>TRBJ2-7|TRBV7-2|NA|few
TGTGCCAGCAGCCGGGACACGGGGCCCTACGAGCAGTACTTC
CASSRDTGPYEQYF
>TRBJ2-5|TRBV19|NA|NA
TGTGCCAGTAGTCCCCGGACGGGAATCGAGACCCAGTACTTC
CASSPRTGIETQYF
>TRBJ1-1|TRBV12-5|TRBD1|NA
TGTGCTAGTGGTTTGGCCCAGGGGGCGCGAACTGAAGCTTTCTTT
CASGLAQGARTEAFF
>TRBJ1-2|TRBV7-2|NA|NA
TGTGCCAGCAGCCGGACAGAGCCGACCTTC
CASSRTEPTF
>TRBJ2-7|TRBV6-5|NA|NA
TGTGCCAGCAGTTACTCGGGGCAGGGAGGCTACGAGCAGTACTTC
CASSYSGQGGYEQYF
>TRBJ2-7|TRBV7-2|TRBD2|NA
TGTGCCAGCAGCTTAGCGACGGGGGGAGGTTACGAGCAGTACTTC
CASSLATGGGYEQYF
>TRBJ1-4|TRBV6-6|NA|NA
TGTGCCAGCAGTCCGACAGTTGCAACTAATGAAAAACTGTTTTTT
CASSPTVATNEKLFF
>TRBJ1-5|TRBV3-1/TRBV3-2|NA|NA
TGTGCCAGCAGCCAAGGAACAGGGACCGTTCAGCCCCAGCATTTT
CASSQGTGTVQPQHF
>TRBJ1-2|TRBV18|NA|few
TGTGCCAGCTCACCAGGTATCACCCAAAGTAGCGGGTTCACCTTC
CASSPGITQSSGFTF
>TRBJ2-7|TRBV4-2|TRBD2|NA
TGTGCCAGCACCCCCGGGACTAACAACTACGAGCAGTACTTC
CASTPGTNNYEQYF
>TRBJ2-7|TRBV9|TRBD2|few
TGTGCCAGCAGCGCTTCAGCGGGAGGGGCCTACGAGCAGTACTTC
CASSASAGGAYEQYF
>TRBJ1-1|TRBV19|NA|few
TGTGCCAGTAGTATAGAATCCGGGACTGAAGCTTTCTTT
CASSIESGTEAFF
>TRBJ1-2|TRBV19|NA|NA
TGTGCCAGTAGTACAGGGGTTTACTATGGCTACACCTTC
CASSTGVYYGYTF
>TRBJ1-1|TRBV11-2|NA|NA
TGTGCCAGCAGGAGGGAGACGGTAAACACTGAAGCTTTCTTT
CASRRETVNTEAFF
>TRBJ1-2|TRBV29-1|NA|NA
TGCAGCGTTGGGGAGGGGGACTATGGCTACACCTTC
CSVGEGDYGYTF
>TRBJ1-2|TRBV6-5|NA|NA
TGTGCCAGCACTGTAGACAGGAGCCTCCTCTATGGCTACACCTTC
CASTVDRSLLYGYTF
>TRBJ1-5|TRBV27|TRBD1|NA
TGTGCCAGCAGTTTTGCGGGACAGAGCAATCAGCCCCAGCATTTT
CASSFAGQSNQPQHF
>TRBJ1-5|TRBV7-2|NA|NA
TGTGCCAGCAGCTTAGGGTCGGGAAATCAGCCCCAGCATTTT
CASSLGSGNQPQHF
>TRBJ2-3|TRBV5-1|TRBD2|NA
TGCGCCAGCAGCCAATTACCGCCGGGACTAGCGGGGGGAGCCTCCACAGATACGCAGTATTTT
CASSQLPPGLAGGASTDTQYF
>TRBJ2-5|TRBV7-6|NA|NA
TGTGCCAGCAGCTTAGTCGGCGGGGCGACGAGGACCCAGTACTTC
CASSLVGGATRTQYF
>TRBJ1-5|TRBV2|NA|NA
TGTGCCAGCAGTGGTTCGGGGGATCAGCCCCAGCATTTT
CASSGSGDQPQHF
>TRBJ2-3|TRBV5-4|TRBD2|NA
TGTGCCAGCAGCTTGAATAGCGGGGGATTGCGGTATTTT
CASSLNSGGLRYF
>TRBJ2-7|TRBV13|NA|NA
TGTGCCAGCAGCCTGGCGGGCCTGAGATCTCCCTACGAGCAGTACTTC
CASSLAGLRSPYEQYF
>TRBJ2-1|TRBV24-1|TRBD1|NA
TGTGCCACCAGTGTTGACAGGGGGCGTTGGAATGAGCAGTTCTTC
CATSVDRGRWNEQFF
>TRBJ1-1|TRBV18|NA|few
TGTGCCAGCTCACCAAGAAGGCAGCCGGACAGTGAAGCTTTCTTT
CASSPRRQPDSEAFF
>TRBJ1-1|TRBV18|NA|NA
TGTGCCAGCTCGGCAGGGATGAACACTGAAGCTTTCTTT
CASSAGMNTEAFF
>TRBJ1-1|TRBV7-3|NA|NA
TGTGCCAGCAGCATAATGGAGGAGGCTGAAGCTTTCTTT
CASSIMEEAEAFF
>TRBJ1-2|TRBV28|NA|once
TGTGCCAGTTCAGGGTACTATGGCTACACCTTC
CASSGYYGYTF
>TRBJ2-2|TRBV19|NA|NA
TGTGCCACCAGGAGGACCTCCACCGGGGAGCTGTTTTTT
CATRRTSTGELFF
>TRBJ1-5|TRBV29-1|TRBD1|NA
TGCAGCGCCCAGACAGGGAACGAGCCCCAGCATTTT
CSAQTGNEPQHF
>TRBJ2-1|TRBV3-1/TRBV3-2|TRBD2|NA
TGTGCCAGCAGCCAAGTGGGACTAGCGGGAGGACGGGAGCAGTTCTTC
CASSQVGLAGGREQFF
>TRBJ1-1|TRBV7-3|NA|few
TGTGCCAGCAGCCCCTGGGGAGCGAACACTGAAGCTTTCTTT
CASSPWGANTEAFF